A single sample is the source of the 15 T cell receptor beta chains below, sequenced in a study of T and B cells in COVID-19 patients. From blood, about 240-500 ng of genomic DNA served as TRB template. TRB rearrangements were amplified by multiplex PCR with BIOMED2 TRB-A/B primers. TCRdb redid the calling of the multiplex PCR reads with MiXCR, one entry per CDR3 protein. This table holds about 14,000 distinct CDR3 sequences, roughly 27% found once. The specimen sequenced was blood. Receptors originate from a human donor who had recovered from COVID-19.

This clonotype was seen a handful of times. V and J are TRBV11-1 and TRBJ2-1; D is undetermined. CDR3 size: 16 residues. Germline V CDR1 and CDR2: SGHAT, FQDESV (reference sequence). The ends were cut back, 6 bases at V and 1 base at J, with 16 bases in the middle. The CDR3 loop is CASSIQYDFSYNEQFF. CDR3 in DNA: TGTGCCAGCAGTATTCAGTACGACTTTTCCTACAATGAGCAGTTCTTC.

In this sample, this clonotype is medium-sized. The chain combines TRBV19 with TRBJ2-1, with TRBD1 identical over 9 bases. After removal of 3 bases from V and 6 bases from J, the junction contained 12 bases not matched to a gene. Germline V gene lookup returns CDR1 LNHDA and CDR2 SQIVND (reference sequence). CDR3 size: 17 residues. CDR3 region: CASSIRDRGRVGNEQFF. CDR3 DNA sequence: TGTGCCAGTAGTATCCGAGACAGGGGGAGAGTCGGCAATGAGCAGTTCTTC.

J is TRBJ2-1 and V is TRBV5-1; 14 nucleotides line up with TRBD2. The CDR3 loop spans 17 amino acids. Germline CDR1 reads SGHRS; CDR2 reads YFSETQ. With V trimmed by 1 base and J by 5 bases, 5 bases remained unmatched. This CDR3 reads CASSLMGGLAGDNEQFF. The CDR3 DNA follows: TGCGCCAGCAGCTTGATGGGGGGACTAGCGGGGGACAATGAGCAGTTCTTC.

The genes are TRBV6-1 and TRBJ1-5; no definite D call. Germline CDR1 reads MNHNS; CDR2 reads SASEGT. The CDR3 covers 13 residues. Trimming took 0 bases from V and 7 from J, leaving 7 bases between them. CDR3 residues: CASSEAEWQPQHF. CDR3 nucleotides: TGTGCCAGCAGTGAAGCGGAATGGCAGCCCCAGCATTTT.

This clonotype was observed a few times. CDR3 in amino acids: CASSYPDSGNTEAFF. The CDR3 DNA reads TGTGCCAGCAGTTACCCCGACAGTGGAAACACTGAAGCTTTCTTT. V usage is TRBV6-5 and J usage is TRBJ1-1, with a possible D match to TRBD1 (5 bases). Germline loops: CDR1 MNHEY, CDR2 SVGAGI. Trimming took 2 bases from V and 2 from J, leaving 12 bases between them. CDR3 length: 15 residues.

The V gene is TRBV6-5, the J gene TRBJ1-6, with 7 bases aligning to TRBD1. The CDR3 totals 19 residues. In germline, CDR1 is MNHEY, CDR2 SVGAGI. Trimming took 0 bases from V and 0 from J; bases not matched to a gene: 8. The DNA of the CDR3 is TGTGCCAGCAGTTACTCGAGAGGGGGCCCAAGCTCCTATAATTCACCCCTCCACTTT. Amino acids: CASSYSRGGPSSYNSPLHF.

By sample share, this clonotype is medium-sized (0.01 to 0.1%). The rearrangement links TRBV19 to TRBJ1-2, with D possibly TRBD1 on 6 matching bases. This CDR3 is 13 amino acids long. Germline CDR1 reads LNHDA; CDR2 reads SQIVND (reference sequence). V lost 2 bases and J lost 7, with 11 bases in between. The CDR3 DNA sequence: TGTGCCAGTAGTATATGGGGGCTTAGTGGCTACACCTTC. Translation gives CASSIWGLSGYTF.

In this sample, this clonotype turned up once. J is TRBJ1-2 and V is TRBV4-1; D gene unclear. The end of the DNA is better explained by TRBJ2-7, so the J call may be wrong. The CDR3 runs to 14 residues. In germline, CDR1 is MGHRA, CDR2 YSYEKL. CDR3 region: CASSQRDSSYEQYF. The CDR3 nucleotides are TGCGCCAGCAGCCAAAGGGATAGCTCCTACGAGCAGTACTTC.

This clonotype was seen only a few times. The CDR3 DNA sequence: TGTGCCAGCTCACCACCCCAACTTCGGGGTTACACCTTC. Translated, it gives CASSPPQLRGYTF. The chain recombines TRBV18 with TRBJ1-2; D not resolved. Trimming took off 0 bases at V and 11 bases at J, with 13 bases between the two ends. The CDR3 is 13 amino acids. CDR1 is KGHSH and CDR2 is LQKENI in the germline V gene.

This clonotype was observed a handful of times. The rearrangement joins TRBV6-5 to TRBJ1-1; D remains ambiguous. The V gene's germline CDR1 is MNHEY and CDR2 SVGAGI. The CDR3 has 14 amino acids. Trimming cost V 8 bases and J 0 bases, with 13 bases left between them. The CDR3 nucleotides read TGTGCCAGCTCCCGGGGAGGCATGAACACTGAAGCTTTCTTT. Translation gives CASSRGGMNTEAFF.

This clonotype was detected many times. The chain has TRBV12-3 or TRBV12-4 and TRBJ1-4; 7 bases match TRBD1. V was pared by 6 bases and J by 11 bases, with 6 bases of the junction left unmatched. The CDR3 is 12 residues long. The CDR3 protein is CASRLTGLKLFF. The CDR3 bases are TGTGCCAGCAGACTGACAGGGTTGAAACTGTTTTTT.

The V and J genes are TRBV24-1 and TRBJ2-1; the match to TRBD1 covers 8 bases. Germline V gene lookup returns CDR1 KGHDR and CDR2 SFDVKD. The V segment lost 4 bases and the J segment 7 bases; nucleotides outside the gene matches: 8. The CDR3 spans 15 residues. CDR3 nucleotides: TGTGCCACCAGTGACCGAAGGACAGGGTCTAATGAGCAGTTCTTC. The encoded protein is CATSDRRTGSNEQFF.

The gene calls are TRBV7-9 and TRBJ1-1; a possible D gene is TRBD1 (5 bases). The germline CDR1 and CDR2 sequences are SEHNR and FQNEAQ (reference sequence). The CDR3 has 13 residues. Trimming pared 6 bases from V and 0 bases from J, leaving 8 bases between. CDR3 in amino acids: CASSLDMNTEAFF. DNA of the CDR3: TGTGCCAGCAGTTTGGACATGAACACTGAAGCTTTCTTT.

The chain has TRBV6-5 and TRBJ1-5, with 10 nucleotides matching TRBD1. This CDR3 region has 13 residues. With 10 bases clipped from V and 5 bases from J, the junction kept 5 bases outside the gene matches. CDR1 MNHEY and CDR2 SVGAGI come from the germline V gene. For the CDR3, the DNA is TGTGCCACCGGGACAGGGGCCTATCAGCCCCAGCATTTT. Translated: CATGTGAYQPQHF.

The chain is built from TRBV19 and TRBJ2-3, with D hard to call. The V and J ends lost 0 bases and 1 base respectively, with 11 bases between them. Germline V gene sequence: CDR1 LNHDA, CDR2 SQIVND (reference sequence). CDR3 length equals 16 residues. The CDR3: CASSIDPGGRTDTQYF. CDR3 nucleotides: TGTGCCAGTAGTATAGATCCGGGTGGGCGCACAGATACGCAGTATTTT.